This T cell receptor beta chain was recovered during a study of shared clonotypes between healthy human individuals. CD8 cells regarded as naive lacked CD45RO, were positively chosen for CCR7, and omitted terminally differentiated effector memory CD45RA+ cells. V lost 7 bases, J lost 5 bases, and 12 bases lay in between. The CDR3 runs 12 residues. CDR1 is MDHEN and CDR2 is SYDVKM in the germline V gene. TCRdb keeps only in-frame clones here, not all; method: immunoSEQ multiplex PCR. Of around 2,000,000 clones detected, about 95% appear once; the ten largest clones hold around 1.1%. The sequencing input was naive CD8+ T cells sorted from blood. The source of this sequence is a man aged 18 to 29 in good health. The chain joins TRBV28 to TRBJ2-7; no clear D. The CDR3 is CASTLSWDEQYF. The CDR3 region has the DNA TGTGCCAGCACCCTAAGCTGGGACGAGCAGTACTTC.